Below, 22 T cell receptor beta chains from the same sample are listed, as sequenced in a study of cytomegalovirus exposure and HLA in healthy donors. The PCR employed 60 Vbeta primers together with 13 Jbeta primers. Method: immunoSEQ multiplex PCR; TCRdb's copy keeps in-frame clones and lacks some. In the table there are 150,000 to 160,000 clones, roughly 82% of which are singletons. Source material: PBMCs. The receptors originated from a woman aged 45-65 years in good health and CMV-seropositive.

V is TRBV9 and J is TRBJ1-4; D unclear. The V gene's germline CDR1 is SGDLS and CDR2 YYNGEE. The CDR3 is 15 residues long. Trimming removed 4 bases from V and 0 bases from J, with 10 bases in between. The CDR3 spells CASSPSLATNEKLFF. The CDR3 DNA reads TGTGCCAGCAGCCCCAGTCTGGCAACTAATGAAAAACTGTTTTTT. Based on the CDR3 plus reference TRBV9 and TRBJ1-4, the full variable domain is DSGVTQTPKHLITATGQRVTLRCSPRSGDLSVYWYQQSLDQGLQFLIQYYNGEERAKGNILERFSAQQFPDLHSELNLSSLELGDSALYFCASSPSLATNEKLFFGSGTQLSVL.

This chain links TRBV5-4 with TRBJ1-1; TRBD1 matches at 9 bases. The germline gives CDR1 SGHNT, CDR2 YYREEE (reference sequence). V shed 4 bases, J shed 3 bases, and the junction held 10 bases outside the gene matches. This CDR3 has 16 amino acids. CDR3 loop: CASSPGQGSGYTEAFF. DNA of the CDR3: TGTGCCAGCAGCCCCGGACAGGGGAGTGGGTACACTGAAGCTTTCTTT.

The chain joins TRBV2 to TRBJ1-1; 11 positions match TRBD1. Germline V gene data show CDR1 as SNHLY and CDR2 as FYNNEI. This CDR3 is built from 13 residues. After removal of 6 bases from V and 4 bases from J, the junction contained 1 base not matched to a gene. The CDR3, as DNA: TGTGCCAGCAGGGGGACAGGGGGCACTGAAGCTTTCTTT. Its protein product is CASRGTGGTEAFF.

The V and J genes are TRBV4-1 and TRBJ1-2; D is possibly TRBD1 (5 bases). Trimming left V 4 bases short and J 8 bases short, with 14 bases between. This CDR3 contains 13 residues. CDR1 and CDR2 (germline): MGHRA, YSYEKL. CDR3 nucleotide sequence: TGCGCCAGCAGCCCAGGGTTTCGTCGCGGCTACACCTTC. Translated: CASSPGFRRGYTF.

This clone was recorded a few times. CDR3 loop: CASSPTGQGNSPLHF. CDR3 bases: TGTGCCAGCAGTCCCACGGGACAGGGGAATTCACCCCTCCACTTT. The rearrangement uses TRBV27 and TRBJ1-6, with TRBD1 matching 10 bases. After removal of 5 bases from V and 7 bases from J, the junction contained 5 bases not matched to a gene. The V gene's germline CDR1 is MNHEY and CDR2 SMNVEV (reference sequence). There are 15 residues in the CDR3.

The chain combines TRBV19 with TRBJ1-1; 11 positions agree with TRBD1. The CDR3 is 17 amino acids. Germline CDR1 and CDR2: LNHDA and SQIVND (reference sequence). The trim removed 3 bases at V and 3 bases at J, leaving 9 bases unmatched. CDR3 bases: TGTGCCAGTAGTATTGCGGACAGGGGGCGAACGGACACTGAAGCTTTCTTT. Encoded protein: CASSIADRGRTDTEAFF.

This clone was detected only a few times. Here the CDR3 DNA reads TGCGCCAGCAGTGATACACCCGACAGCCCTTATGGCTACACCTTC. As protein: CASSDTPDSPYGYTF. The chain carries TRBV10-2 and TRBJ1-2, with D tentatively TRBD1 (5 bases). Germline loops: CDR1 WSHSY, CDR2 SAAADI. The CDR3 has 15 residues. Trimming pared 3 bases from V and 5 bases from J, leaving 16 bases between.

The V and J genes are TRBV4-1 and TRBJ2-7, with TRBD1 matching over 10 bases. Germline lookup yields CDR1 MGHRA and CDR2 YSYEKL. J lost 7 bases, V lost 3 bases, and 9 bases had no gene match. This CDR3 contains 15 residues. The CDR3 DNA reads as TGCGCCAGCAGCCATCCCGGGACAGGGGTAGATGAGCAGTACTTC. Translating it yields CASSHPGTGVDEQYF.

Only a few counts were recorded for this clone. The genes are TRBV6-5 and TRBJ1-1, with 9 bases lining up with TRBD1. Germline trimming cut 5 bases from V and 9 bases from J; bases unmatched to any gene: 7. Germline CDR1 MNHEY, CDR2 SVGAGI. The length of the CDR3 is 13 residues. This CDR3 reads CASSEVTGGKAFF. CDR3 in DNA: TGTGCCAGCAGTGAAGTGACAGGGGGGAAAGCTTTCTTT.

As DNA, the CDR3 is TGTGCCAGCAGTTACCCACAGGGGTATGAGCAGTTCTTC. Its protein product is CASSYPQGYEQFF. The chain recombines TRBV6-6 with TRBJ2-1; 7 nucleotides agree with TRBD1. CDR1 MNHNY and CDR2 SVGAGI come from the germline V gene (reference sequence). V was clipped by 2 bases and J by 8 bases; unmatched bases: 3. CDR3 length: 13 residues.

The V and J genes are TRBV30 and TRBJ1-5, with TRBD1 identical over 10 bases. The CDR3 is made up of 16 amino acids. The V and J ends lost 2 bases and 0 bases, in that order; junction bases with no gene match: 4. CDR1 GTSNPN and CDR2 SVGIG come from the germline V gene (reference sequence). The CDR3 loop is CAWSPGTGDSNQPQHF. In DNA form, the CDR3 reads TGTGCCTGGAGTCCAGGGACAGGGGATAGCAATCAGCCCCAGCATTTT. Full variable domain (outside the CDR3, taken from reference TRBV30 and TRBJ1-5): SQTIHQWPATLVQPVGSPLSLECTVEGTSNPNLYWYRQAAGRGLQLLFYSVGIGQISSEVPQNLSASRPQDRQFILSSKKLLLSDSGFYLCAWSPGTGDSNQPQHFGDGTRLSIL.

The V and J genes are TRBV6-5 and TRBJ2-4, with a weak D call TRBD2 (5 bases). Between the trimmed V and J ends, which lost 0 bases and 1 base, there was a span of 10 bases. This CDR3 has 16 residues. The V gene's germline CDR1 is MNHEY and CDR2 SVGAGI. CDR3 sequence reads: CASSYSKRAAKNIQYF. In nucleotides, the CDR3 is TGTGCCAGCAGTTACTCGAAGAGGGCGGCCAAAAACATTCAGTACTTC.

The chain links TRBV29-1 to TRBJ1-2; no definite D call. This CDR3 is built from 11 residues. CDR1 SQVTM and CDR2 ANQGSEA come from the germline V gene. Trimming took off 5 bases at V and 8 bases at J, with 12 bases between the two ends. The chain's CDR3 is CSVPGPLGYTF. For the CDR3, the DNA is TGCAGCGTTCCAGGCCCCCTGGGCTACACCTTC.

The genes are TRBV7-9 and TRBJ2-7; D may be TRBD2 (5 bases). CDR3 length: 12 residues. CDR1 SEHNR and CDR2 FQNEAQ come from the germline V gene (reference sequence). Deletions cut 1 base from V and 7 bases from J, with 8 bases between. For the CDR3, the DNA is TGTGCCAGCAGCTTAGGAGGGAAAGAGCAGTACTTC. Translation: CASSLGGKEQYF.

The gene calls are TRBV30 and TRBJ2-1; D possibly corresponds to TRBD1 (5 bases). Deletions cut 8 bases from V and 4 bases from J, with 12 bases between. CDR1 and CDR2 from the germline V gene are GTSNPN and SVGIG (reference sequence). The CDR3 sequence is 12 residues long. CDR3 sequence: CAGNRGYNEQFF. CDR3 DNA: TGTGCCGGAAATAGGGGTTACAATGAGCAGTTCTTC.

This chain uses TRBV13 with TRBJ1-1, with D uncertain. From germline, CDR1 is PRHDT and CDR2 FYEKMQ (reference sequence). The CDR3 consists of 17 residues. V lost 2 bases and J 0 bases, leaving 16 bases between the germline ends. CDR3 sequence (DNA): TGTGCCAGCAGCTTAATGAGACAAGAGTTCATGAACACTGAAGCTTTCTTT. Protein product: CASSLMRQEFMNTEAFF.

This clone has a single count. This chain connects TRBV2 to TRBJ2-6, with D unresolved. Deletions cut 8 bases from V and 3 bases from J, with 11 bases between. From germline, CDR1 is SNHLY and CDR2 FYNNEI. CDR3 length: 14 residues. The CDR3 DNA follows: TGTGCCAGCTCTACCTCCTATGGGGCCAACGTCCTGACTTTC. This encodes CASSTSYGANVLTF.

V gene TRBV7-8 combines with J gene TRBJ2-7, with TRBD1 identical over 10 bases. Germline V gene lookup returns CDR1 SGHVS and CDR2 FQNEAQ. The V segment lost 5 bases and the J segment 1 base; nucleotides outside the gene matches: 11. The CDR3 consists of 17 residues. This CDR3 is CASSALTTGGQSYEQYF. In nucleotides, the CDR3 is TGTGCCAGCAGCGCCCTGACGACAGGGGGCCAGTCCTACGAGCAGTACTTC.

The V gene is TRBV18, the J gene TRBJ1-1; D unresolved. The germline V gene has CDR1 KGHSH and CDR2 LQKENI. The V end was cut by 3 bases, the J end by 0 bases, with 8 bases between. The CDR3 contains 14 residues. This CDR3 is CASSPLPLNTEAFF. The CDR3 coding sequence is TGTGCCAGCTCACCTCTTCCGTTGAACACTGAAGCTTTCTTT.

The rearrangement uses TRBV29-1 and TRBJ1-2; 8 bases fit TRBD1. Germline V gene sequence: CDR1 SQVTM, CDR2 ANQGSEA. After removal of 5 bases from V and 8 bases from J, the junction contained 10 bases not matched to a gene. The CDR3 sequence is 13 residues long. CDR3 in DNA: TGCAGCGTTCCTGATCAGGGGGCTCGGGGCTACACCTTC. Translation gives CSVPDQGARGYTF.

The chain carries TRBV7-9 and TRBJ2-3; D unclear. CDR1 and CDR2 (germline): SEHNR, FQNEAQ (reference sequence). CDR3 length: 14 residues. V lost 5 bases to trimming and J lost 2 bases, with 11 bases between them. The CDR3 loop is CASSPNFDTDTQYF. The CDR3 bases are TGTGCCAGCAGCCCAAACTTTGACACAGATACGCAGTATTTT.

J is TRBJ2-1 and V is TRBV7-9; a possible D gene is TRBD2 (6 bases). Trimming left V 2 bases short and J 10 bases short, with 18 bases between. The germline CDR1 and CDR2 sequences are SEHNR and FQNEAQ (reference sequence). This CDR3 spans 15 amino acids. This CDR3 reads CASSLNPGVWEEQFF. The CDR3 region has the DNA TGTGCCAGCAGCTTAAACCCGGGGGTGTGGGAAGAGCAGTTCTTC.